This T cell receptor beta chain was identified during a study of OX40 agonist ivuxolimab in advanced cancers. Study-wide context: Patients in dose escalation had liver, melanoma, kidney or head and neck cancers. Averaging roughly 60 years in age, with a range of roughly 20 to 90, the cohort was approximately 84% male.

A history of autoimmune disease or systemic immunosuppression excluded patients. Only in-frame clones appear in the TCRdb table, and some are missing; sequencing was by immunoSEQ multiplex PCR. The data hold some 72,000 clones, with approximately 80% observed a single time. There are 15 residues in the CDR3. V lost 2 bases, J lost 1 base, and 11 bases lay in between. Germline V gene data show CDR1 as MDHEN and CDR2 as SYDVKM. The sequenced sample was CD4+ or CD8+ T cells sorted from blood, obtained in a trial of the OX40 agonist ivuxolimab. The rearrangement links TRBV28 to TRBJ1-1; D ambiguous. The receptor's source is an adult with an advanced solid tumor such as melanoma, head and neck, liver or kidney cancer. The CDR3 loop is CASSLISLSNTEAFF. In DNA, the CDR3 is TGTGCCAGCAGTTTAATTTCCTTGTCGAACACTGAAGCTTTCTTT.